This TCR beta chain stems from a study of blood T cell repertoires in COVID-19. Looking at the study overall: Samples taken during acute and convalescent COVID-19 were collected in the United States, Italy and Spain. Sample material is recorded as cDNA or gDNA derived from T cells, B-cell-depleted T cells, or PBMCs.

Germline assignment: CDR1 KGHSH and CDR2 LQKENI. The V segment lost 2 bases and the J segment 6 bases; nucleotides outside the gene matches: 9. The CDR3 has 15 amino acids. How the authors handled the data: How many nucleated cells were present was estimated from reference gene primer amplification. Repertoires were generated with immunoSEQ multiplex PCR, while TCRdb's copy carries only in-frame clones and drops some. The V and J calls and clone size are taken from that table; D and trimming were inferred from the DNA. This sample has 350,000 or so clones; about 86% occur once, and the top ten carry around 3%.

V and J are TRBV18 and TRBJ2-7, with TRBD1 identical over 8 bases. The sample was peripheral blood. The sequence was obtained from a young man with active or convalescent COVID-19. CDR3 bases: TGTGCCAGCTCACCAAGAGTGGTAGGGACAGGCGAGCAGTACTTC. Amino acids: CASSPRVVGTGEQYF.